This is a list of T cell receptor beta chains from one sample in a study of CD8+CD57+ T cells in acquired aplastic anemia. TCRdb reprocessed the reads via MiXCR and lists one record per CDR3 protein. Of 200,000 to 250,000 distinct CDR3 sequences listed, roughly 53% are singletons. The sequenced sample was sorted CD4+, CD8+, or CD8+CD57+ T cells (not recorded which) from PBMCs. The source of these receptors is a human donor with aplastic anemia. CDR3s include the opening cysteine and the closing phenylalanine or tryptophan. D genes are given only for firm matches. Size is stated for part of the rows, as once, few or many counts, or as a class when the clone is expanded.

V gene	D gene	J gene	clone size	CDR3 DNA	CDR3 protein
TRBV7-3	.	TRBJ1-1	many	TGTGCCAGCAGCTTACTCGCGGACACTGAAGCTTTCTTT	CASSLLADTEAFF
TRBV5-1	TRBD2	TRBJ2-5	many	TGCGCCAGCAGCGTGGGACTAGCGGGGGGCGGGGAGACCCAGTACTTC	CASSVGLAGGGETQYF
TRBV7-9	.	TRBJ2-3	.	TGTGCCAGCTCCACGGCAGATACGCAGTATTTT	CASSTADTQYF
TRBV20-1	.	TRBJ2-3	many	TGCAGTGCTACCACAAGGACAGTTCGAGCAGATACGCAGTATTTT	CSATTRTVRADTQYF
TRBV5-1	TRBD1	TRBJ2-5	many	TGCGCCAGCAGCTCCGGGACAGGGTCGGAGACCCAGTACTTC	CASSSGTGSETQYF
TRBV20-1	.	TRBJ2-5	many	TGCAGTGCTACTAGACTCACTCAAGAGACCCAGTACTTC	CSATRLTQETQYF
TRBV20-1	.	TRBJ2-1	.	TGCAGTGCTAGTGGACCCACTGAGCAGTTCTTC	CSASGPTEQFF
TRBV7-9	.	TRBJ1-2	.	TGTGCCAGCAGCTTACAGGCAGATAACTATGGCTACACCTTC	CASSLQADNYGYTF
TRBV10-2	TRBD1	TRBJ2-1	.	TGCGCCAGCAGTGAGCCTGGACAGGGGAGGGGCAATGAGCAGTTCTTC	CASSEPGQGRGNEQFF
TRBV5-1	TRBD1	TRBJ2-2	many	TGCGCCAGCAGGGCCACAGGGGCCACCGGGGAGCTGTTTTTT	CASRATGATGELFF
TRBV11-2	TRBD1	TRBJ1-6	few	TGTGCCAGCGGCTTAAGGACAGGGAATTCACCCCTCCACTTT	CASGLRTGNSPLHF
TRBV12-3/TRBV12-4	TRBD2	TRBJ2-1	.	TGTGCCAGCAAGGGACTAGCGGGAGAGGAGCAGTTCTTC	CASKGLAGEEQFF
TRBV7-3	TRBD1	TRBJ1-6	.	TGTGCCAGCTCCATTGGACAGGGTGATTCACCCCTCCACTTT	CASSIGQGDSPLHF
TRBV9	.	TRBJ1-4	many	TGTGCCAGCAGCGTAGAGCATACCTCAACTAATGAAAAACTGTTTTTT	CASSVEHTSTNEKLFF
TRBV28	.	TRBJ1-6	.	TGTGCCAGCAGGTCGACAGCTGATTCACCCCTCCACTTT	CASRSTADSPLHF
TRBV5-1	.	TRBJ2-3	.	TGCGCCAGCAGCTTGGGGGACCTTAGCACAGATACGCAGTATTTT	CASSLGDLSTDTQYF
TRBV6-5	.	TRBJ1-5	many	TGTGCCAGCAGTTACGAGGAGGGTGGCAATCAGCCCCAGCATTTT	CASSYEEGGNQPQHF
TRBV19	TRBD1	TRBJ1-6	.	TGCGCCAGCAGCCAAGCCGGGACAGGGGGCTTGTCACCCCTCCACTTT	CASSQAGTGGLSPLHF
TRBV3-1	.	TRBJ1-2	many	TGTGCCAGCAGCCAAGCACGGAAAATAGGTGGCTACACCTTC	CASSQARKIGGYTF
TRBV19	TRBD1	TRBJ1-6	once	TGTGCCAGTAGTCCCCTTGGGACAGGGGGTTCACCCCCCCACTTT	CASSPLGTGGSPPHF
TRBV9	.	TRBJ1-2	many	TGTGCCAGCAGCGTAGCTGAGGGCCGGGGCTATGGCTACACCTTC	CASSVAEGRGYGYTF
TRBV2	.	TRBJ1-2	.	TGTGCCAGCAGAGGACCGGGACTACTCTATGGCTACACCTTC	CASRGPGLLYGYTF
TRBV24-1	.	TRBJ2-7	.	TGTGCCACCAACAGACTTGTAACCTACGAGCAGTACTTC	CATNRLVTYEQYF
TRBV5-1	TRBD1	TRBJ2-1	many	TGCGCCAGCAGCTTGGCCGGGCAGGGGGCTTCCGTCTTC	CASSLAGQGASVF
TRBV29-1	.	TRBJ2-2	few	TGCAGCGTTGGGACAACGAACACCGGGGAGCTGTTTTTT	CSVGTTNTGELFF
TRBV2	.	TRBJ2-7	few	TGTGCCAGCAGTGAATGGTGGAGCTCCTACGAGCAGTACTTC	CASSEWWSSYEQYF
TRBV10-3	.	TRBJ1-1	many	TGTGCCATCAGTGAGTCGGGGTTTGAAGCTTTCTTT	CAISESGFEAFF
TRBV2	.	TRBJ1-5	many	TGTGCCAGCACCCCGGAGAGGGGCAGTCAGCCCCAGCATTTT	CASTPERGSQPQHF
TRBV5-1	.	TRBJ2-1	many	TGCGCCAGCAGCTTGTACGGGGCAAGCTCCTACAATGAGCAGTTCTTC	CASSLYGASSYNEQFF
TRBV10-3	TRBD1	TRBJ1-2	.	TGTGCCATCAGCGAGGGACAGAACTATGGCTACACCTTC	CAISEGQNYGYTF
TRBV2	TRBD1	TRBJ1-2	.	TGTGCCAGCAGTGATAAGGCCAGGGGGCAGAGTGGCTACACCTTC	CASSDKARGQSGYTF
TRBV20-1	.	TRBJ1-2	.	TGCAGTGCTGCCGGGGAGGCTCATGGCTACACCTTC	CSAAGEAHGYTF
TRBV2	TRBD2	TRBJ2-3	.	TGTGCCAGCAGTGGGCTCGGGCTAGCGGGAGATACGCAGTATTTT	CASSGLGLAGDTQYF
TRBV10-3	.	TRBJ2-7	.	TGTGCCAGCAGTTTGTCCCCCTACGAGCAGTACTTC	CASSLSPYEQYF
TRBV5-1	TRBD1	TRBJ2-7	many	TGCGCCAGCAGCTTGGGGGTAGGGGGCTCCGACGAGCAGTACTTC	CASSLGVGGSDEQYF
TRBV7-9	TRBD1	TRBJ2-7	.	TGTGCCAGCAGCTTAGAGGGTCCCCCGGGACAGCGAGTCTACGAGCAGTACTTC	CASSLEGPPGQRVYEQYF
TRBV19	.	TRBJ2-5	.	TGTGCCAGTAGTATAGTCTGGGCGTACCAAGAGACCCAGTACTTC	CASSIVWAYQETQYF
TRBV10-3	.	TRBJ2-7	.	TGTGCCATCAGCTTAGGACAGGGAGGGGACGAGCAGTACTTC	CAISLGQGGDEQYF
TRBV9	.	TRBJ2-3	.	TGTGCCAGCAGCGTAGTGGGGAGCGGCAGCACAGATACGCAGTATTTT	CASSVVGSGSTDTQYF
TRBV2	TRBD1	TRBJ1-2	.	TGTGCCAGCGGGGGACAGCGCGTCTATGGCTACACCTTC	CASGGQRVYGYTF
TRBV28	TRBD1	TRBJ1-2	.	TGTGCCAGCAGTTTGACAGGGGGCCATGGCTACACCTTC	CASSLTGGHGYTF
TRBV19	TRBD1	TRBJ1-5	.	TGTGCCAGTAGTCAGGCCGGGACAGTAATGGAGCCCCAGCATTTT	CASSQAGTVMEPQHF
TRBV5-1	.	TRBJ1-5	.	TGCGCCAGCAGCAAAGATCCCCAGCATTTT	CASSKDPQHF
TRBV7-6	.	TRBJ2-2	many	TGTGCCAGCAGCTTAGGGGGCAACGGGGAGCTGTTTTTT	CASSLGGNGELFF
TRBV20-1	.	TRBJ1-1	.	TGCAGTGCTAGAGGGTTACAGGGCACTGAAGCTTTCTTT	CSARGLQGTEAFF
TRBV3-1	.	TRBJ2-5	many	TGTGCCAGCAGCCAGGAAGTCGGGAGCAAAGACGGAGAGACCCAGTACTTC	CASSQEVGSKDGETQYF
TRBV15	.	TRBJ2-2	.	TGTGCCACCAGCAGAGTTCCGGGGCCGAACACCGGGGAGCTGTTTTTT	CATSRVPGPNTGELFF
TRBV5-5	.	TRBJ2-2	many	TGTGCCAGCAGCCCACTTCGAGGGGAGCTGTTTTTT	CASSPLRGELFF
TRBV20-1	TRBD1	TRBJ1-5	.	TGCAGTGCTAGCCTACAGGGGAGAGGACAAGATCAGCCCCAGCATTTT	CSASLQGRGQDQPQHF
TRBV25-1	.	TRBJ2-1	.	TGTGCCAGCAGCTGGACAGCCTACAATGAGCAGTTCTTC	CASSWTAYNEQFF